Presented here are 10 T cell receptor beta chains from one specimen sequenced in a study of blood T cell repertoires in COVID-19. This table comes from immunoSEQ multiplex PCR, and its TCRdb copy is limited to in-frame clones, with some not included. The repertoire consists of about 440,000 clones, with approximately 90% occurring once and the leading ten covering roughly 12%. The sequencing input was peripheral blood. The receptor source for this set is a woman between 45 and 65 years old with COVID-19, enrolled during active disease.

J is TRBJ2-1 and V is TRBV9, with TRBD1 matching 8 bases. Germline CDR1 reads SGDLS; CDR2 reads YYNGEE. V lost 4 bases to trimming and J lost 4 bases; unmatched junction nucleotides: 10. CDR3 length: 16 amino acids. The CDR3 nucleotides are TGTGCCAGCAGCCCACGACCGGGACAGGCATACAATGAGCAGTTCTTC. Protein sequence: CASSPRPGQAYNEQFF.

In DNA form, the CDR3 reads TGTGCCACCAGCAGAGATTTGGCAGCGGGGATTCAAGAGACCCAGTACTTC. Protein: CATSRDLAAGIQETQYF. The chain recombines TRBV15 with TRBJ2-5, with 7 bases that match TRBD2. Per germline, CDR1 LNHNV and CDR2 YYDKDF (reference sequence). Trimming removed 0 bases from V and 2 bases from J; junction bases left unmatched: 9. The CDR3 covers 17 residues.

The chain joins TRBV28 to TRBJ2-3; no clear D. V was clipped by 3 bases and J by 6 bases, with 7 bases between them. Germline-derived CDR1 and CDR2 are MDHEN and SYDVKM. The length of the CDR3 is 12 residues. As DNA, the CDR3 is TGTGCCAGCAGTTTCACGGGTGATACGCAGTATTTT. This gives the protein CASSFTGDTQYF.

The rearrangement links TRBV30 to TRBJ1-5; 8 nucleotides line up with TRBD1. The CDR3 consists of 14 residues. Per germline, CDR1 GTSNPN and CDR2 SVGIG (reference sequence). Losses at the gene ends were 0 bases for V and 7 bases for J; bases not matched to a gene: 5. The CDR3 reads CAWSVRTGRQPQHF. CDR3 sequence (DNA): TGTGCCTGGAGTGTCCGGACAGGGCGGCAGCCCCAGCATTTT.

The chain couples TRBV4-1 to TRBJ1-2; D perhaps matches TRBD1 (6 bases). Per the germline V gene, CDR1 is MGHRA and CDR2 is YSYEKL. This CDR3 is built from 12 residues. Between the trimmed V and J ends, which lost 7 bases and 2 bases, there was a span of 8 bases. The CDR3 nucleotides are TGCGCCAGCAAAGACAGGAACTATGGCTACACCTTC. Protein: CASKDRNYGYTF.

This chain joins TRBV9 and TRBJ2-7; 8 bases line up with TRBD1. This CDR3 is 14 amino acids long. In germline, CDR1 is SGDLS, CDR2 YYNGEE. V was clipped by 3 bases and J by 3 bases; unmatched bases: 5. CDR3 region: CASSERDRNYEQYF. The CDR3 DNA reads as TGTGCCAGCAGCGAAAGGGACAGGAACTACGAGCAGTACTTC.

The chain has TRBV7-9 and TRBJ2-7; 7 positions match TRBD1. The germline V gene encodes CDR1 SEHNR and CDR2 FQNEAQ (reference sequence). The CDR3 runs 13 residues. V shed 1 base and J 10 bases; nucleotides not matched to a gene: 7. CDR3 amino acids: CASSLEGGRGQYF. Here the CDR3 DNA reads TGTGCCAGCAGCTTAGAAGGGGGCAGGGGACAGTACTTC.

V and J are TRBV7-8 and TRBJ2-5, with 10 positions matching TRBD2. Germline assignment: CDR1 SGHVS and CDR2 FQNEAQ. V was pared by 0 bases and J by 5 bases, with 6 bases of the junction left unmatched. The CDR3 has 16 amino acids. The DNA of the CDR3 is TGTGCCAGCAGCTTAGCGGGGAGCGGGGGGGCGGAGACCCAGTACTTC. Its protein product is CASSLAGSGGAETQYF.

The chain uses TRBV3-1 (or the pseudogene TRBV3-2) and TRBJ2-2; TRBD2 matches at 10 bases. The ends lost 0 bases at V and 1 base at J; junction bases unmatched: 5. Germline V lookup: CDR1 LGHDT, CDR2 YNNKEL (reference sequence). CDR3 length equals 18 residues. The CDR3 here is CASSQDALAGVNTGELFF. DNA for the CDR3: TGTGCCAGCAGCCAAGATGCCCTAGCGGGGGTGAACACCGGGGAGCTGTTTTTT.

The chain recombines TRBV30 with TRBJ2-2, with TRBD2 identical over 8 bases. With 4 bases clipped from V and 0 bases from J, the junction kept 7 bases outside the gene matches. Germline V gene sequence: CDR1 GTSNPN, CDR2 SVGIG (reference sequence). CDR3 length equals 16 residues. CDR3 region: CAWNRAGATNTGELFF. Here the CDR3 DNA reads TGTGCCTGGAACCGAGCGGGGGCGACGAACACCGGGGAGCTGTTTTTT.